This T cell receptor beta chain was documented in a study of T cell responses to AZD1222 COVID-19 vaccine. As for the study in general: Some second doses came at about 4 weeks and others at about 12 weeks; these were pooled.

Here immunoSEQ multiplex PCR was the method, and the copy in TCRdb shows in-frame clones only, minus some. The data hold approximately 85,000 clones, with roughly nine tenths observed a single time. Regarding the study as a whole: Repertoire sampling was restricted to post-peak T cell response timepoints. Females made up more of the donors, who were largely white British, and clonal diversity may have come out too low. Breadth and depth of Spike-specific TCRs rose after two AZD1222 doses.

The germline V gene has CDR1 LNHDA and CDR2 SQIVND (reference sequence). V gave up 7 bases and J gave up 4 bases; unmatched junction bases: 7. This CDR3 spans 14 amino acids. Remarks on this clone: Antigen unknown.

The sample in question was peripheral blood, obtained on day 0 of AZD1222 vaccination. The clonotype originates from an adult in good health. The chain uses TRBV19 and TRBJ1-5; 7 bases fit TRBD1. DNA of the CDR3: TGTGCCAGTACACGACAGGGTTTAAATCAGCCCCAGCATTTT. Translation gives CASTRQGLNQPQHF.